These 31 T cell receptor beta chains originate from one sample sequenced in a study of control samples from healthy donors and cancer patients. Assay used: immunoSEQ multiplex PCR; TCRdb lists only in-frame clones, some missing. The sample records about 100,000 clones, roughly 87% being singletons. What was sequenced was blood. All receptors come from a woman between 50 and 59 years old in good health.

Turning to this clone: The same CDR3 can be traced to other DNA sequences in this sample. The gene calls are TRBV5-5 and TRBJ1-2; D might be TRBD1 (5 bases). CDR1 is SGHKS, CDR2 YYEKEE, per germline (reference sequence). The CDR3 has 18 amino acids. The V end was cut by 2 bases, the J end by 6 bases, with 26 bases between. Here the CDR3 reads CASSFYVGTPRGEDGYTF. As DNA, the CDR3 is TGTGCCAGCAGCTTTTATGTCGGGACCCCAAGGGGAGAGGATGGCTACACCTTC.

In DNA, the CDR3 is TGCGCCAGCAGCCAAAGGGGAAACACTGAAGCTTTCTTT. This translates into CASSQRGNTEAFF. The gene calls are TRBV4-1 and TRBJ1-1, with D perhaps matching TRBD1 (5 bases). The CDR3 totals 13 residues. CDR1 MGHRA and CDR2 YSYEKL come from the germline V gene. V lost 2 bases and J 2 bases, leaving 6 bases between the germline ends.

The gene calls are TRBV19 and TRBJ2-5; TRBD1 matches at 9 bases. The junction had 13 bases not matched to a gene; V was cut back by 1 base and J by 4 bases. Germline CDR1 and CDR2: LNHDA and SQIVND (reference sequence). This CDR3 contains 18 residues. The CDR3 region is CASSIGLTSTGGGETQYF. As DNA, the CDR3 is TGTGCCAGTAGTATAGGTTTAACCTCGACAGGGGGTGGAGAGACCCAGTACTTC.

The chain uses TRBV18 and TRBJ1-1; no clear D gene. V was clipped by 2 bases and J by 8 bases, with 9 bases between them. The CDR3 spans 12 residues. Germline V CDR1 and CDR2: KGHSH, LQKENI. Written as DNA, the CDR3 is TGTGCCAGCTCACCAGTTGGCAGGGAAGCTTTCTTT. Residues: CASSPVGREAFF.

V is TRBV7-3 and J is TRBJ2-5; a possible D gene is TRBD1 (5 bases). The V end lost 2 bases, the J end lost 3 bases, and 13 bases lay between the germline ends. Germline-derived CDR1 and CDR2 are SGHTA and FQGTGA. This CDR3 spans 15 amino acids. CDR3 loop: CASSLSITGEETQYF. The CDR3 DNA is TGTGCCAGCAGCTTATCTATAACAGGCGAAGAGACCCAGTACTTC.

The V and J genes are TRBV7-2 and TRBJ2-5; D is perhaps TRBD2 (6 bases). V lost 5 bases to trimming and J lost 4 bases, with 17 bases between them. CDR3 size: 15 residues. CDR1 SGHTA and CDR2 FQGNSA come from the germline V gene. As DNA, the CDR3 is TGTGCCAGCAGCGATCGAGGGACTTCCCTAGAGACCCAGTACTTC. Encoded protein: CASSDRGTSLETQYF.

V is TRBV30 and J is TRBJ2-3; 10 positions agree with TRBD2. V was pared by 0 bases and J by 4 bases, with 1 base of the junction left unmatched. Germline loops: CDR1 GTSNPN, CDR2 SVGIG (reference sequence). The CDR3 contains 14 residues. CDR3 loop: CAWSVLAGADTQYF. The CDR3 region has the DNA TGTGCCTGGAGTGTTCTAGCGGGGGCAGATACGCAGTATTTT.

The V call is TRBV19, the J call TRBJ2-2, with 7 positions matching TRBD1. Germline V CDR1 and CDR2: LNHDA, SQIVND (reference sequence). CDR3 length: 14 residues. Trimming removed 6 bases from V and 4 bases from J; junction bases left unmatched: 5. This CDR3 reads CASSLTGLTGELFF. Here the CDR3 DNA reads TGTGCCAGTAGCTTGACAGGGCTCACCGGGGAGCTGTTTTTT.

The gene calls are TRBV6-6 and TRBJ1-1, with TRBD1 matching over 7 bases. The V and J ends lost 0 bases and 5 bases, in that order; junction bases with no gene match: 3. CDR1 and CDR2 (germline): MNHNY, SVGAGI (reference sequence). The CDR3 length is 14 residues. The CDR3 DNA follows: TGTGCCAGCAGTTACTCTCAGGGGGAAACTGAAGCTTTCTTT. It encodes CASSYSQGETEAFF.

Concerning this clone: An end of the junction differs from the germline gene, which may be a read error. The V gene is TRBV28, the J gene TRBJ1-1; D unclear. Germline lookup yields CDR1 MDHEN and CDR2 SYDVKM. There are 10 residues in the CDR3. The CDR3 loop reads CASSTTYISF. CDR3 bases: TGTGCCAGCAGTACGACCTACATCTCTTTT.

The V gene is TRBV27, the J gene TRBJ2-3; 9 bases align to TRBD1. The trim removed 5 bases at V and 4 bases at J, leaving 4 bases unmatched. Germline V gene sequence: CDR1 MNHEY, CDR2 SMNVEV (reference sequence). This CDR3 is 14 amino acids long. The CDR3 reads CASSPGTGPDTQYF. Here the CDR3 DNA reads TGTGCCAGCAGTCCGGGGACAGGGCCAGATACGCAGTATTTT.

This clone showed up just once. CDR3 in amino acids: CASSQRNYEQYF. The CDR3 DNA is TGTGCCAGCAGCCAGAGAAACTACGAGCAGTACTTC. The V and J genes are TRBV14 and TRBJ2-7; D is ambiguous. Germline-derived CDR1 and CDR2 are SGHDN and FVKESK. The CDR3 sequence is 12 residues long. Trimming took 3 bases from V and 3 from J, leaving 6 bases between them.

The chain combines TRBV7-6 with TRBJ2-5; 7 positions match TRBD2. From germline, CDR1 is SGHVS and CDR2 FNYEAQ. The CDR3 spans 15 residues. The J segment lost 4 bases and the V segment lost 5 bases, leaving 10 bases of the junction unmatched. CDR3: CASSAPGGVGETQYF. The CDR3 DNA reads as TGTGCCAGCAGCGCGCCTGGGGGGGTCGGAGAGACCCAGTACTTC.

The genes are TRBV7-2 and TRBJ1-6; TRBD1 aligns across 7 bases. CDR3 length equals 16 residues. CDR1 SGHTA and CDR2 FQGNSA come from the germline V gene. V lost 5 bases to trimming and J lost 6 bases; unmatched junction nucleotides: 10. The CDR3, as DNA: TGTGCCAGCAGCACCCGACCGACAGGGCTTAATTCACCCCTCCACTTT. It encodes CASSTRPTGLNSPLHF.

This sequence joins TRBV7-2 and TRBJ2-7; 11 nucleotides match TRBD2. Germline V gene sequence: CDR1 SGHTA, CDR2 FQGNSA. After removal of 3 bases from V and 2 bases from J, the junction contained 3 bases not matched to a gene. This CDR3 contains 15 residues. The CDR3 loop is CASSLTSGAPYEQYF. CDR3 DNA sequence: TGTGCCAGCAGCTTGACTAGCGGGGCACCCTACGAGCAGTACTTC.

The rearrangement joins TRBV7-3 to TRBJ1-6; unclear D gene. The CDR3 extends over 16 amino acids. V lost 2 bases to trimming and J lost 4 bases, with 12 bases between them. The germline gives CDR1 SGHTA, CDR2 FQGTGA. The CDR3 bases are TGTGCCAGCAGCTTATTGGATCGGGAGTATAATTCACCCCTCCACTTT. Its protein product is CASSLLDREYNSPLHF.

The chain links TRBV4-2 to TRBJ2-7; D is tentatively TRBD1 or TRBD2 (5 bases each). V lost 0 bases to trimming and J lost 4 bases, with 19 bases between them. Germline assignment: CDR1 LGHNA and CDR2 YNFKEQ. The CDR3 is made up of 17 amino acids. The CDR3 sequence is CASSQDSDSEIPYEQYF. DNA for the CDR3: TGTGCCAGCAGCCAAGATAGCGACAGCGAGATCCCGTACGAGCAGTACTTC.

This clone was counted a single time. This rearrangement joins TRBV18 to TRBJ1-5, with 7 bases that match TRBD1. The CDR3 contains 14 residues. Losses at the gene ends were 4 bases for V and 1 base for J; bases not matched to a gene: 1. CDR1 and CDR2 from the germline V gene are KGHSH and LQKENI. In DNA, the CDR3 is TGTGCCAGCTCACAACAGGGGAGCAATCAGCCCCAGCATTTT. It encodes CASSQQGSNQPQHF.

The CDR3 reads CATSDLAGEPYNEQFF. DNA for the CDR3: TGTGCCACCAGTGACTTAGCGGGAGAGCCCTACAATGAGCAGTTCTTC. The V call is TRBV24-1, the J call TRBJ2-1; TRBD2 matches at 9 bases. Germline CDR1 is KGHDR and CDR2 is SFDVKD. The CDR3 is 16 amino acids. The trim removed 4 bases at V and 2 bases at J, leaving 5 bases unmatched.

The rearrangement joins TRBV24-1 to TRBJ2-5, with a tentative D call TRBD1 (5 bases). V was trimmed by 1 base and J by 4 bases, leaving 15 bases between them. CDR1 KGHDR and CDR2 SFDVKD come from the germline V gene. The CDR3 has 16 residues. The CDR3 here is CATSDFGRVGRETQYF. DNA of the CDR3: TGTGCCACCAGTGATTTCGGCAGGGTGGGTCGAGAGACCCAGTACTTC.

The V and J genes are TRBV12-2 and TRBJ2-7; TRBD2, the table's D call, was not compared with the DNA. TRBV12-2 is tagged as a pseudogene. There are 14 residues in the CDR3. CDR3 in amino acids: CASRLIAGTYEQYF. Here the CDR3 DNA reads TGTGCAAGTCGCTTAATTGCGGGTACCTACGAGCAGTACTTC.

The V call is TRBV5-4, the J call TRBJ1-4; maybe TRBD1 (6 bases). Per the germline V gene, CDR1 is SGHNT and CDR2 is YYREEE (reference sequence). The V end was cut by 0 bases, the J end by 4 bases, with 10 bases between. This CDR3 region has 15 residues. The CDR3 here is CASSLGQDLNEKLFF. CDR3 DNA: TGTGCCAGCAGCTTGGGACAGGACCTTAATGAAAAACTGTTTTTT.

The V gene is TRBV3-1 (or the pseudogene TRBV3-2), the J gene TRBJ1-3; tentative D call: TRBD1 (5 bases). Looked up from germline, CDR1 is LGHDT and CDR2 is YNNKEL (reference sequence). This CDR3 spans 17 amino acids. The ends were cut back, 4 bases at V and 0 bases at J, with 16 bases in the middle. CDR3 protein: CASSPPEGPLSGNTIYF. In DNA form, the CDR3 reads TGTGCCAGCAGCCCACCAGAGGGGCCACTCTCTGGAAACACCATATATTTT.

The genes are TRBV19 and TRBJ1-5; tentative D call: TRBD1 (5 bases). This CDR3 is 12 amino acids long. V shed 8 bases and J shed 5 bases, with 10 bases lying between them. Germline loops: CDR1 LNHDA, CDR2 SQIVND (reference sequence). CDR3 coding DNA: TGTGCCAGTGACAGTTCTTATCAGCCCCAGCATTTT. It is translated as CASDSSYQPQHF.

V is TRBV7-2 and J is TRBJ2-5; D is undetermined. Germline CDR1 is SGHTA and CDR2 is FQGNSA. Trimming removed 1 base from V and 1 base from J, with 4 bases in between. The CDR3 has 13 residues. In DNA, the CDR3 is TGTGCCAGCAGCTTAGGTTCCCAAGAGACCCAGTACTTC. Residues: CASSLGSQETQYF.

As regards this clone: At one end the junction does not follow the germline gene, possibly because of a read error. J is TRBJ2-5 and V is TRBV7-3, with D perhaps TRBD1 (6 bases). The V gene's germline CDR1 is SGHTA and CDR2 FQGTGA. The length of the CDR3 is 15 residues. CDR3 coding DNA: TGTGCCGGCAGCTACTCAACAGGGAGCCAAGAGACCCAGTACTTC. It specifies CAGSYSTGSQETQYF.

The chain employs TRBV15 and TRBJ2-1; 11 nucleotides align to TRBD2. J was trimmed by 2 bases and V by 6 bases; bases with no gene match: 18. The germline V gene has CDR1 LNHNV and CDR2 YYDKDF (reference sequence). This CDR3 is 20 amino acids long. The CDR3 DNA reads TGTGCCACCAGTCCCTACCCGGGACTAGCGGAGGAGGACCCCTACAATGAGCAGTTCTTC. Translated, it gives CATSPYPGLAEEDPYNEQFF.

V and J are TRBV30 and TRBJ2-2, with 13 positions matching TRBD2. The length of the CDR3 is 17 residues. V was clipped by 0 bases and J by 6 bases; unmatched bases: 7. In germline, CDR1 is GTSNPN, CDR2 SVGIG (reference sequence). This CDR3 reads CAWSVVRTSGSPGELFF. CDR3 bases: TGTGCCTGGAGTGTAGTCCGGACTAGCGGGAGTCCCGGGGAGCTGTTTTTT.

In the case of this clone: One end of the junction fails to match germline, which may point to a read error. CDR3: CASSLGRELNQPQHF. CDR3 bases: TGTGCCAGCAGTTTGGGCAGGGAACTCAATCAGCCCCAGCATTTT. J is TRBJ1-5 and V is TRBV5-6; weak D call: TRBD1 (5 bases). Germline loops: CDR1 SGHDT, CDR2 YYEEEE. The CDR3 has 15 residues.

A few counts support this clone. The chain uses TRBV7-2 and TRBJ2-1; 12 bases map to TRBD2. The germline V gene encodes CDR1 SGHTA and CDR2 FQGNSA. CDR3 size: 15 residues. With 5 bases clipped from V and 4 bases from J, the junction kept 3 bases outside the gene matches. The CDR3 bases are TGTGCCAGCAGCATGGGACTAGCGGGTTACAATGAGCAGTTCTTC. Translating gives CASSMGLAGYNEQFF.

The J gene is TRBJ1-2, the V gene TRBV7-8; D may be TRBD1 (6 bases). The CDR3 is 14 residues long. CDR1 SGHVS and CDR2 FQNEAQ come from the germline V gene. V shed 5 bases and J shed 4 bases, with 14 bases lying between them. The CDR3 DNA follows: TGTGCCAGCAGCGCCGGGGGGCAAAGCTATGGCTACACCTTC. Translating it yields CASSAGGQSYGYTF.